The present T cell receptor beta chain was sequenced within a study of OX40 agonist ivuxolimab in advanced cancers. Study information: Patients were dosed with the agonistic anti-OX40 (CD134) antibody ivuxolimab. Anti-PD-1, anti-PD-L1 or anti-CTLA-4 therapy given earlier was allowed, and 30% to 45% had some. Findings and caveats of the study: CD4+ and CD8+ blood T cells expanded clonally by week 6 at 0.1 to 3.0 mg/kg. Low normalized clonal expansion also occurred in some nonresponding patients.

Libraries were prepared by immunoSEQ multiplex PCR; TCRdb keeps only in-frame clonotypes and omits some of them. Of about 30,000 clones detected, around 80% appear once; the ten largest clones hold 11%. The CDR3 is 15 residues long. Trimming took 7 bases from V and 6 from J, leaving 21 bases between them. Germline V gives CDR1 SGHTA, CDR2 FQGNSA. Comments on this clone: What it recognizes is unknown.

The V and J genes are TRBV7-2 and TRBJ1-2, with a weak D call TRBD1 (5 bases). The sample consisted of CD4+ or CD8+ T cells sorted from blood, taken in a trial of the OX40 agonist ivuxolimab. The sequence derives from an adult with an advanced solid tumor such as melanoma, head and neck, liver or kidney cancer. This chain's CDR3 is CASILSGGFYDGYTF. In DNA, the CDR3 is TGTGCCAGCATCCTCTCCGGGGGGTTTTACGATGGCTACACCTTC. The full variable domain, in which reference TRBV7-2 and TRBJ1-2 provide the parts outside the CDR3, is GAGVSQSPSNKVTEKGKDVELRCDPISGHTALYWYRQSLGQGLEFLIYFQGNSAPDKSGLPSDRFSAERTGGSVSTLTIQRTQQEDSAVYLCASILSGGFYDGYTFGSGTRLTVV.